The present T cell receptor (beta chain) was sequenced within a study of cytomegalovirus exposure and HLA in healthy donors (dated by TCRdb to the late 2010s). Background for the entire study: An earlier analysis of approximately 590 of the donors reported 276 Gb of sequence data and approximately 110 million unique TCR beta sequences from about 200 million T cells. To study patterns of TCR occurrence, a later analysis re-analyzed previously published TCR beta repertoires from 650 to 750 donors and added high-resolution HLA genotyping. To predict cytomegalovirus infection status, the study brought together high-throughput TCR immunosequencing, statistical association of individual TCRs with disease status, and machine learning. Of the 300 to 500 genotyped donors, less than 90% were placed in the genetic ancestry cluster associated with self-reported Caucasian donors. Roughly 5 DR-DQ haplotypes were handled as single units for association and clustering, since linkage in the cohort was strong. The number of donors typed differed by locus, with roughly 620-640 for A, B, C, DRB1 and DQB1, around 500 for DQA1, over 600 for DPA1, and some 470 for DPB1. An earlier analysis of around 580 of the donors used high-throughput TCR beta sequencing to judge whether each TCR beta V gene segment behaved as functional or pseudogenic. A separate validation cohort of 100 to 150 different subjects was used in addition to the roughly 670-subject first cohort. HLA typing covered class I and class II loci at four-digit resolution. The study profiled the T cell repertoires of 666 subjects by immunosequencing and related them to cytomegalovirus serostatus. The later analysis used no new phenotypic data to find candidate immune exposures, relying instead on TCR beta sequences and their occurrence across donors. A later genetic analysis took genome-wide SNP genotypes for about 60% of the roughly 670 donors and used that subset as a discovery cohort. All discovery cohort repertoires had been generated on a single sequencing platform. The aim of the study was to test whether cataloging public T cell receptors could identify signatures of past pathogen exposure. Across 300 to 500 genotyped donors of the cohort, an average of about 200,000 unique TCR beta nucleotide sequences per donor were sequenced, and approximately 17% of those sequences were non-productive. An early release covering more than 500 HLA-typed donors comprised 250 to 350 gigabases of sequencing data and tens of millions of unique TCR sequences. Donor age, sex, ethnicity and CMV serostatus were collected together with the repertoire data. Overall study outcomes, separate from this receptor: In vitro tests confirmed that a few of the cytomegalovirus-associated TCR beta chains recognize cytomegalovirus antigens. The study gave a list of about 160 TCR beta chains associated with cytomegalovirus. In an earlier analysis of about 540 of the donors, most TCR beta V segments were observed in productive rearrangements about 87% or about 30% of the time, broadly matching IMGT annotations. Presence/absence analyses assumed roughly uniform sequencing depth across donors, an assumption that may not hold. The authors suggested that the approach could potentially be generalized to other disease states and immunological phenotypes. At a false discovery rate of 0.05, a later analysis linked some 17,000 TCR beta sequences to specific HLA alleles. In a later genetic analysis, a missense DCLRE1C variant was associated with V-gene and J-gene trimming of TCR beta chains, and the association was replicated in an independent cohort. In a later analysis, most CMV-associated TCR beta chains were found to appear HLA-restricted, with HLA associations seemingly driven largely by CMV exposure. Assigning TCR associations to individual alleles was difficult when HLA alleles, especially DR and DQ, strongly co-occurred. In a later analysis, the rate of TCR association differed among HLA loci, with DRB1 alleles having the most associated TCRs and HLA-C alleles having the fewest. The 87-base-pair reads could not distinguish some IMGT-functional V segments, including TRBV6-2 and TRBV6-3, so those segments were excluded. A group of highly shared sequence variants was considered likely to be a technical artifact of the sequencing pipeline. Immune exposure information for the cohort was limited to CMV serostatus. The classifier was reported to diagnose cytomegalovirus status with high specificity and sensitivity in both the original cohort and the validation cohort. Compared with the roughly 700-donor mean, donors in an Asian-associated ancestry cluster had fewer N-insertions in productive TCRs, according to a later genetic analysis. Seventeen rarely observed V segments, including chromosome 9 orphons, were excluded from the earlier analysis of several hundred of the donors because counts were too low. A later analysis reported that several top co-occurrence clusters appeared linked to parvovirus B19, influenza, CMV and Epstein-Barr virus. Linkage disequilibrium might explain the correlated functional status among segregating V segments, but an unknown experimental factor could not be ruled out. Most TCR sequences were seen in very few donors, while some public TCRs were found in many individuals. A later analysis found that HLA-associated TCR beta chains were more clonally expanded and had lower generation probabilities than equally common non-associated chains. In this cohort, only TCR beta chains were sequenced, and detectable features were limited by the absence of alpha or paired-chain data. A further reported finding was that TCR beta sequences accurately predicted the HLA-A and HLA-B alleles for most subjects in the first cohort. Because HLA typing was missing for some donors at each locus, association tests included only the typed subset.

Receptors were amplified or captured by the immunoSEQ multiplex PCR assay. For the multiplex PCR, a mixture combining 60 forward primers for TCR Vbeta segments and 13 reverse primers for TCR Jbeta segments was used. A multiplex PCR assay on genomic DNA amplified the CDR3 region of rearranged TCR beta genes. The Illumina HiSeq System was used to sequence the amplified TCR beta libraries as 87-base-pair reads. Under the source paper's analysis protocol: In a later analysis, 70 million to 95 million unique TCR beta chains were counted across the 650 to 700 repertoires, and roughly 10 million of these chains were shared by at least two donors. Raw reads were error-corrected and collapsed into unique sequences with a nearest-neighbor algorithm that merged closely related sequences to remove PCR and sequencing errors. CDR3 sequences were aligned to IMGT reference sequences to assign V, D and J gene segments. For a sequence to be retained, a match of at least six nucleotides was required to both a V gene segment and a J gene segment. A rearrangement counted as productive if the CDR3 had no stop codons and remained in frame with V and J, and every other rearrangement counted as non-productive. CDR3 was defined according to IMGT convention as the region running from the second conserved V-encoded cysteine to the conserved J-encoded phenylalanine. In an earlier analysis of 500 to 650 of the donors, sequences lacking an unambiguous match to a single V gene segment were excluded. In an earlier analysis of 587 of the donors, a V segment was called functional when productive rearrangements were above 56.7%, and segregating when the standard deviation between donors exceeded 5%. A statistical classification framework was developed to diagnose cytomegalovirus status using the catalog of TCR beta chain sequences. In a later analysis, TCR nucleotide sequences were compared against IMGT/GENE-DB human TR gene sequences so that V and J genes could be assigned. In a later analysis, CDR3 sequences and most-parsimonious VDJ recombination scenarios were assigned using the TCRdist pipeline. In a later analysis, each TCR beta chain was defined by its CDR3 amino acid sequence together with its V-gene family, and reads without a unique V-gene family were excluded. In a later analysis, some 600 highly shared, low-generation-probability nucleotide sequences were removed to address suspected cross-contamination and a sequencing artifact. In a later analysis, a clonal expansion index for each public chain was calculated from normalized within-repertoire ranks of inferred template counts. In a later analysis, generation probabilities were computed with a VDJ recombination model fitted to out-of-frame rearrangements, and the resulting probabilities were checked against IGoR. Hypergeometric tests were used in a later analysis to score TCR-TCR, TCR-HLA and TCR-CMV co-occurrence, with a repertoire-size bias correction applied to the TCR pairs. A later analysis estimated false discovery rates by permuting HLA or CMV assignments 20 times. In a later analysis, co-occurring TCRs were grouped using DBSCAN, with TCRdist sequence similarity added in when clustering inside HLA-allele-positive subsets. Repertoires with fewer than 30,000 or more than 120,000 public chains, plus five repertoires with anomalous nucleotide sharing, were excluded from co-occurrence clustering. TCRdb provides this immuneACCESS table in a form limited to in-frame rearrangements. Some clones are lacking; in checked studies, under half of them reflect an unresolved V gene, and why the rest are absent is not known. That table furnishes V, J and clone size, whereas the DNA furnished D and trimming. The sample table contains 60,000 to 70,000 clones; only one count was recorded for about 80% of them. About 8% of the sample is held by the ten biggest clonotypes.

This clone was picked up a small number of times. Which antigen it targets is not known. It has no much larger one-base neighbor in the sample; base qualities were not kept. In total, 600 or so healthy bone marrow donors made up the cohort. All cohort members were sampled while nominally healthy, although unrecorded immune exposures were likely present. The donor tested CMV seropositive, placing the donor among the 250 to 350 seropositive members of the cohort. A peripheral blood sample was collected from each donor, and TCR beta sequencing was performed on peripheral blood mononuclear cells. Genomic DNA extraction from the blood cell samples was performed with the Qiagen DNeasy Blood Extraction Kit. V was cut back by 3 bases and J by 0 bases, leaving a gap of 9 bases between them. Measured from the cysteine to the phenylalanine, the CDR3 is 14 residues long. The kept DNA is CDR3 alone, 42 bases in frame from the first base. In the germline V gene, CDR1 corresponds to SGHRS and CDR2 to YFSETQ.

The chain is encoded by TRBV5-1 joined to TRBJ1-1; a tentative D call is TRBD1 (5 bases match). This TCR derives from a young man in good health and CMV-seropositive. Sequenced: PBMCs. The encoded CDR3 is CASSWRGMNTEAFF. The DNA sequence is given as TGCGCCAGCAGCTGGCGGGGCATGAACACTGAAGCTTTCTTT.